This T cell receptor beta chain was recovered during a study of cytomegalovirus exposure and HLA in healthy donors. Amplification used 60 Vbeta primers and 13 Jbeta primers. Measured with immunoSEQ multiplex PCR; TCRdb has only the in-frame clones, and not every one. The table lists 100,000 to 150,000 clones. The sequence was obtained from a young man in good health and CMV-seronegative. Sequenced material: PBMCs.

The CDR3 reads CASSLSGDYEQYF. The DNA for the CDR3 is TGTGCCAGCAGCTTGTCGGGGGACTACGAGCAGTACTTC. V usage is TRBV5-6 and J usage is TRBJ2-7; perhaps TRBD2 as D (6 bases). The CDR3 spans 13 residues. Germline CDR1 SGHDT, CDR2 YYEEEE. V dropped 1 base and J dropped 3 bases, with 8 bases sitting between them.